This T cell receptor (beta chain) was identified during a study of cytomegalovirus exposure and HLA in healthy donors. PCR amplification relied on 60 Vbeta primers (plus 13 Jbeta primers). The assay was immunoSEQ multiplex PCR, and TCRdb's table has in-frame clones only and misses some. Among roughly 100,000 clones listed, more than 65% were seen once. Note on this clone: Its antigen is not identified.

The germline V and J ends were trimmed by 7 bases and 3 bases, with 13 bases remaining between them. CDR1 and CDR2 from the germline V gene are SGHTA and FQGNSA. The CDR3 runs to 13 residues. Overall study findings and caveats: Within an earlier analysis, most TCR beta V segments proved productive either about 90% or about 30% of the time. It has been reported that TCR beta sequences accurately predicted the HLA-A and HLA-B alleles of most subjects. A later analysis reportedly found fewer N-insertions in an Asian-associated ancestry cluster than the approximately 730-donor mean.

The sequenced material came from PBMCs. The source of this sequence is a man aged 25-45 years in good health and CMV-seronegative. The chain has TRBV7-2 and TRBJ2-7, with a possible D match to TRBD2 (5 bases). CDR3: CASTFAGIYEQYF. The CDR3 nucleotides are TGTGCCAGCACCTTTGCGGGTATCTACGAGCAGTACTTC.